This T cell receptor beta chain was observed in a study of cytomegalovirus exposure and HLA in healthy donors. Donors consisted of healthy bone marrow donors. The PCR had 60 Vbeta and 13 Jbeta primers. The repertoire was sequenced with immunoSEQ multiplex PCR; TCRdb's copy has only in-frame clones and lacks some. The sample consists of around 150,000 clones, roughly four fifths of them appearing once. General observations from the study: In a later analysis, V- and J-gene trimming of beta chains associated with a DCLRE1C missense variant, replicated independently. Researchers catalogued some 160 TCR beta chains as cytomegalovirus-associated.

Per the germline V gene, CDR1 is SGHRS and CDR2 is YFSETQ. The ends lost 4 bases at V and 3 bases at J; junction bases unmatched: 7. The CDR3 length is 16 residues. About this clone: The antigen remains undetermined.

This TCR was recovered from a man between 35 and 55 years old in good health and CMV-seronegative. This chain links TRBV5-1 with TRBJ2-7; 13 bases are a match to TRBD2. The sample was PBMCs. CDR3 region: CASSPTSGGALYEQYF. The CDR3 coding sequence is TGCGCCAGCAGCCCAACTAGCGGGGGGGCCCTCTACGAGCAGTACTTC.